Presented here are 19 T cell receptor beta chains from one specimen sequenced in a study of molecular identifiers for immune sequencing clone quantification (dated by TCRdb to the late 2010s). The library was made by PCR. TCRdb shows the sequencer as Illumina HiSeq 4000. TCRdb handled the public reads itself, with Q25 trimming in fastp and clone calling in MiXCR, and kept productive beta chains. Rows merge per CDR3 protein into single entries with the most common DNA and genes. The sample table shows 400,000 to 600,000 distinct CDR3 sequences, and around 21% are seen once. Of the sample, about 0.8% falls within the top ten clones. Sequencing input: naive CD8+ T cells from blood, with Jurkat cell RNA spiked in. Taken with the paper, the label for cell subset or site translates to: FACS-sorted CD8+CD4-CCR7+CD45RA+ naive T cells. The receptor source for this set is a human donor in good health. Some libraries in this study had Jurkat cell RNA spiked in.

A few counts support this clonotype. The genes are TRBV10-3 and TRBJ1-5; D unresolved. Germline V gene lookup returns CDR1 ENHRY and CDR2 SYGVKD. The CDR3 totals 17 residues. The V end was cut by 0 bases, the J end by 2 bases, with 14 bases between. The DNA for the CDR3 is TGTGCCATCAGTGAGTCAGAGGCAGCGCCGGGCAATCAGCCCCAGCATTTT. Translating it yields CAISESEAAPGNQPQHF.

Concerning this clonotype itself: Because it lacks the conserved phenylalanine or tryptophan at the end, this CDR3 is likely a read error. This sequence joins TRBV5-1 and TRBJ2-3, with D hard to call. Per germline, CDR1 SGHRS and CDR2 YFSETQ. There are 15 residues in the CDR3. V was cut by 0 bases and J by 0 bases, with 8 bases left in between. The CDR3 reads CASSLVGHSTDTQYL. The CDR3 region has the DNA TGCGCCAGCAGCTTGGTAGGCCATAGCACAGATACGCAGTATCTT.

This clonotype has a handful of counts. The rearrangement links TRBV20-1 to TRBJ1-6; no clear D gene. CDR1 and CDR2 from the germline V gene are DFQATT and SNEGSKA (reference sequence). The CDR3 consists of 13 residues. Trimming shortened V by 3 bases and J by 8 bases, and 11 bases separated the two germline ends. DNA of the CDR3: TGCAGTGCTAGTTCGACCGGGTATTCACCCCTCCACTTT. It yields the protein CSASSTGYSPLHF.

This rearrangement joins TRBV7-8 to TRBJ2-3; the match to TRBD2 covers 10 bases. This CDR3 spans 17 amino acids. CDR1 and CDR2 from the germline V gene are SGHVS and FQNEAQ. Germline trimming cut 1 base from V and 2 bases from J; bases unmatched to any gene: 6. CDR3 loop: CASSLDGSGGFTDTQYF. In DNA, the CDR3 is TGTGCCAGCAGCTTAGATGGTAGCGGGGGGTTCACAGATACGCAGTATTTT.

This clonotype appeared many times. The chain joins TRBV7-2 to TRBJ2-7; 13 nucleotides match TRBD2. Per germline, CDR1 SGHTA and CDR2 FQGNSA. CDR3 length: 17 amino acids. Unmatched junction bases numbered 9, after V lost 5 bases and J lost 2 bases. The CDR3 nucleotides read TGTGCCAGCAGCGAGACTAGCGGGAGGTACGCTCCCTACGAGCAGTACTTC. This gives the protein CASSETSGRYAPYEQYF.

The rearrangement joins TRBV7-9 to TRBJ2-7, with D possibly being TRBD1 (6 bases). V shed 4 bases and J shed 0 bases, with 16 bases lying between them. CDR3 length: 16 amino acids. Germline V lookup: CDR1 SEHNR, CDR2 FQNEAQ (reference sequence). The CDR3 DNA reads as TGTGCCAGCAGCTCGAGCCTGGGGGCCCACTCCTACGAGCAGTACTTC. Its protein product is CASSSSLGAHSYEQYF.

This clonotype appeared many times. This sequence joins TRBV20-1 and TRBJ1-5; D not resolved. Per the germline V gene, CDR1 is DFQATT and CDR2 is SNEGSKA (reference sequence). There are 17 residues in the CDR3. The V end lost 0 bases, the J end lost 0 bases, and 15 bases lay between the germline ends. Here the CDR3 reads CSARDPYAIYSNQPQHF. CDR3 bases: TGCAGTGCTAGAGATCCGTACGCCATTTATAGCAATCAGCCCCAGCATTTT.

The chain is built from TRBV14 and TRBJ1-2; D is perhaps TRBD1 (5 bases). Germline assignment: CDR1 SGHDN and CDR2 FVKESK. CDR3 length: 14 residues. Trimming stripped 5 bases from V and 4 bases from J, with 14 bases between. In DNA form, the CDR3 reads TGTGCCAGCAGCAGTCGGGGGACCCTCTATGGCTACACCTTC. Translating gives CASSSRGTLYGYTF.

Concerning this clonotype: Since a much larger clone is just one base distant, this may be a read error. The chain has TRBV25-1 and TRBJ2-3, with a possible D match to TRBD2 (5 bases). Germline V CDR1 and CDR2: MGHDK, SYGVNS. The CDR3 sequence is 16 residues long. The V gene lost 4 bases and the J gene lost 3 bases, with 17 bases spanning the gap. The CDR3 DNA is TGTGCCAGCAGTGGGTCCGGTACGGGGATGACAGATACGCAGTATTTT. It is translated as CASSGSGTGMTDTQYF.

This clonotype was seen at least ten times. The CDR3 reads CASSTDRGYYEQYF. Here the CDR3 DNA reads TGCGCCAGCAGCACGGACAGGGGGTACTACGAGCAGTACTTC. The J gene is TRBJ2-7, the V gene TRBV5-1; 10 bases align to TRBD1. Germline loops: CDR1 SGHRS, CDR2 YFSETQ. After removal of 4 bases from V and 3 bases from J, the junction contained 4 bases not matched to a gene. This CDR3 is 14 amino acids long.

This clonotype occurred many times. The chain employs TRBV2 and TRBJ1-5; D may be TRBD1 (5 bases). The CDR3 loop spans 14 amino acids. Trimming cost V 6 bases and J 6 bases, with 15 bases left between them. The germline gives CDR1 SNHLY, CDR2 FYNNEI. CDR3 in amino acids: CASRAGQGAQPQHF. In DNA, the CDR3 is TGTGCCAGCAGGGCGGGGCAGGGCGCTCAGCCCCAGCATTTT. Filled out from reference TRBV2 and TRBJ1-5, the complete variable domain reads EPEVTQTPSHQVTQMGQEVILRCVPISNHLYFYWYRQILGQKVEFLVSFYNNEISEKSEIFDDQFSVERPDGSNFTLKIRSTKLEDSAMYFCASRAGQGAQPQHFGDGTRLSIL.

This clonotype turned up a few times. The chain is built from TRBV7-6 and TRBJ2-7, with D tentatively TRBD1 (6 bases). CDR3 length: 13 amino acids. Per germline, CDR1 SGHVS and CDR2 FNYEAQ. Trimming stripped 5 bases from V and 7 bases from J, with 15 bases between. The CDR3 here is CASSPRPGAEQYF. The CDR3 region has the DNA TGTGCCAGCAGCCCAAGACCAGGGGCTGAGCAGTACTTC.

This clonotype was seen at least ten times. The chain couples TRBV6-6 to TRBJ2-7, with D possibly matching TRBD1 (6 bases). Germline-derived CDR1 and CDR2 are MNHNY and SVGAGI (reference sequence). The CDR3 covers 14 residues. With 5 bases removed from V and 7 bases from J, the gap between germline ends came to 18 bases. The CDR3 loop reads CASSMGDTDSEQYF. The DNA for the CDR3 is TGTGCCAGCAGTATGGGGGACACCGATTCGGAGCAGTACTTC.

This clonotype came up many times. V and J are TRBV7-2 and TRBJ1-5, with D uncertain. This CDR3 contains 13 residues. The germline V and J ends were trimmed by 2 bases and 1 base, with 3 bases remaining between them. Germline V CDR1 and CDR2: SGHTA, FQGNSA. The DNA for the CDR3 is TGTGCCAGCAGCTTATGGAGCAATCAGCCCCAGCATTTT. This gives the protein CASSLWSNQPQHF.

Here the CDR3 reads CASSSGHGRGLVYGYTF. CDR3 sequence (DNA): TGTGCCAGCAGTTCAGGCCACGGGAGGGGACTCGTCTATGGCTACACCTTC. This chain joins TRBV6-5 and TRBJ1-2; tentative D call: TRBD1 (5 bases). This CDR3 contains 17 residues. Germline V gene data show CDR1 as MNHEY and CDR2 as SVGAGI. The ends were cut back, 4 bases at V and 4 bases at J, with 22 bases in the middle.

This rearrangement joins TRBV13 to TRBJ1-2; 7 positions match TRBD1. Trimming removed 4 bases from V and 4 bases from J; junction bases left unmatched: 18. Germline V gene sequence: CDR1 PRHDT, CDR2 FYEKMQ (reference sequence). CDR3 length: 18 amino acids. CDR3 bases: TGTGCCAGCAGCTCTGTACAATTAGGGACAGCAGCCTTCTATGGCTACACCTTC. Amino acid sequence: CASSSVQLGTAAFYGYTF.

This CDR3 reads CASSAGTGVGQPQHF. CDR3 in DNA: TGTGCCAGCAGTGCCGGGACAGGGGTAGGGCAGCCCCAGCATTTT. This rearrangement joins TRBV27 to TRBJ1-5, with 10 bases matching TRBD1. The CDR3 is made up of 15 amino acids. CDR1 and CDR2 (germline): MNHEY, SMNVEV (reference sequence). V gave up 5 bases and J gave up 7 bases; unmatched junction bases: 8.

Of note for this clonotype: Since a much larger clone is just one base distant, this may be a read error. The chain joins TRBV4-1 to TRBJ2-7; unclear D gene. Trimming cost V 4 bases and J 0 bases, with 16 bases left between them. Germline loops: CDR1 MGHRA, CDR2 YSYEKL. This CDR3 comprises 16 residues. CDR3 sequence: CASSREWKLSSYEQYF. The CDR3 DNA sequence: TGCGCCAGCAGCCGAGAATGGAAACTGAGCTCCTACGAGCAGTACTTC.

This clonotype was seen at least ten times. The J gene is TRBJ2-3, the V gene TRBV19; D gene unclear. The CDR3 spans 12 residues. V dropped 9 bases and J dropped 3 bases, with 10 bases sitting between them. In germline, CDR1 is LNHDA, CDR2 SQIVND (reference sequence). CDR3 sequence reads: CASSPPTDTQYF. CDR3 DNA: TGTGCCAGCAGTCCGCCGACAGATACGCAGTATTTT.